What follows is one T cell receptor beta chain and its context. Followed longitudinally, the Seattle patients had been enrolled during active infection. Per the germline V gene, CDR1 is KGHSH and CDR2 is LQKENI. V was pared by 0 bases and J by 2 bases, with 7 bases between. CDR3 length: 14 amino acids. This sample stems from a study of blood T cell repertoires in COVID-19. Study as a whole: The analysed material was cDNA or gDNA that came from T cells, B-cell-depleted T cells, or PBMCs.

Sequencing used immunoSEQ multiplex PCR; TCRdb keeps in-frame clones, though not all of them. The data contain some 85,000 clones, more than 65% of them singletons. The chain recombines TRBV18 with TRBJ2-5, with TRBD1 as a possible D gene (6 bases). The sequenced sample was peripheral blood. This clonotype was sampled from a man aged 65 to 85 with COVID-19, enrolled during active disease. The CDR3 coding sequence is TGTGCCAGCTCACCACCCAGGGGACAAGAGACCCAGTACTTC. Translating it yields CASSPPRGQETQYF.